A selection of T cell receptor beta chains follows, all from one sample in a study of CD8 T cells in Susac syndrome. MiXCR was run by TCRdb on the immunoSEQ multiplex PCR reads, yielding one entry per CDR3 protein. Counted here are roughly 200,000 distinct CDR3 sequences, approximately 95% occurring once; the ten biggest clones make up 0.15% to 0.2%. Sequenced: CD8+ T cells from PBMCs. The receptors were sampled from a human donor with multiple sclerosis. Both conserved end residues are part of each CDR3. D genes are given only for firm matches. Part of the rows lack a size; the others show once, few, many or a class for expanded clones.

size | J | D | V | DNA | CDR3
NA | TRBJ2-7 | TRBD2 | TRBV29-1 | TGCAGCGTGCTCAGGACTAGCGGGAGTTACGAGCAGTACTTC | CSVLRTSGSYEQYF
NA | TRBJ2-1 | NA | TRBV5-1 | TGCGCCAGCAGCTTGGTTGGCACTAGGACCTACAATGAGCAGTTCTTC | CASSLVGTRTYNEQFF
NA | TRBJ1-1 | NA | TRBV19 | TGTGCCAGTAGTGCCGACCAGGGGCATTGGACTGAAGCTTTCTTT | CASSADQGHWTEAFF
NA | TRBJ1-2 | TRBD1 | TRBV9 | TGTGCCAGCAGGGGGGACAGGGGTGCTTCGTTTGGCTACACCTTC | CASRGDRGASFGYTF
NA | TRBJ2-4 | TRBD2 | TRBV5-1 | TGCGCCAGCAGCAAACCCTCCGGGACTAGCGGGAGTATTACCAAAAACATTCAGTACTTC | CASSKPSGTSGSITKNIQYF
NA | TRBJ2-7 | NA | TRBV9 | TGTGCCAGCAGCGTAGATGAGGGGCATGAGCAGTACTTC | CASSVDEGHEQYF
NA | TRBJ1-2 | NA | TRBV30 | TGTGCCTGGAGTGTACTTAACAGGGCCCATGGCTACACCTTC | CAWSVLNRAHGYTF
NA | TRBJ1-1 | NA | TRBV6-5 | TGTGCCAGCAGTTACGTCCGGGGGGCAGACACTGAAGCTTTCTTT | CASSYVRGADTEAFF
NA | TRBJ2-7 | NA | TRBV28 | TGTGCCAGCAGTCCCACTGACCAAGCATACGAGCAGTACTTC | CASSPTDQAYEQYF
NA | TRBJ2-2 | NA | TRBV20-1 | TGCAGTGCTAGAAATCCAGGGTTTAGCACCGGGGAGCTGTTTTTT | CSARNPGFSTGELFF
NA | TRBJ2-3 | NA | TRBV7-3 | TGTGCCAGCAGCTTGAACCCCGTGGATACGCAGTATTTT | CASSLNPVDTQYF
few | TRBJ2-7 | NA | TRBV7-9 | TGTGCCAGCAGCTTAGACAGGGCCTACGAGCAGTACTTC | CASSLDRAYEQYF
once | TRBJ2-1 | TRBD2 | TRBV20-1 | TGCAGTGCGCAGATACTAGCGTCCTCCTACAATGAGCAGTTCTTC | CSAQILASSYNEQFF
NA | TRBJ2-7 | NA | TRBV29-1 | TGCAGCGGGGACCAGGCTGGGGAGCAGTACTTC | CSGDQAGEQYF
NA | TRBJ2-7 | NA | TRBV29-1 | TGCAGCGCTAGAAAGGGGGTGGACGAGCAGTACTTC | CSARKGVDEQYF
NA | TRBJ1-1 | NA | TRBV28 | TGTGCCAGCAGCACTAACAGGGTGCCTGAAGCTTTCTTT | CASSTNRVPEAFF
NA | TRBJ1-2 | NA | TRBV12-3/TRBV12-4 | TGTGCCAGCAGACGATTGGAGGACGGCTACACCTTC | CASRRLEDGYTF
NA | TRBJ2-1 | TRBD2 | TRBV9 | TGTGCCAGCAGCGGACTAGCGGGAGGAACCTACAATGAGCAGTTCTTC | CASSGLAGGTYNEQFF
NA | TRBJ1-5 | NA | TRBV27 | TGTGCCAGCAGTTCGCGACAGAGCAGGCCCCAGCATTTT | CASSSRQSRPQHF
NA | TRBJ1-1 | NA | TRBV27 | TGTGCCAGCAGTTTATCATCATTAACTGAAGCTTTCTTT | CASSLSSLTEAFF
NA | TRBJ2-7 | TRBD1 | TRBV29-1 | TGCAGCGTCGAGACAGGGGCCTACGAGCAGTACTTC | CSVETGAYEQYF